This T cell receptor beta chain was identified in a study of T cells in women clearing cervical HPV infection. In the study overall: With HLA typing for only a few women, HLA confounding remains possible. Study results and limitations: CIN3+ cases had significantly higher TCR richness than controls; evenness did not differ.

Concerning this clone itself: Its target is unknown. One junction end does not reproduce the germline sequence, and a read error may be involved. The read comes to an end 3 residues before the CDR3 does, leaving the germline J gene to fill in the end.

Some clones are missing from TCRdb's copy, which holds only in-frame ones; the method was immunoSEQ multiplex PCR. This table holds approximately 35,000 clones. Germline CDR1 and CDR2: LGHNA and YNFKEQ. The CDR3 is 14 residues long. Sequencing was performed on blood buffy coat. V gene TRBV4-2 combines with J gene TRBJ2-7; D unresolved. This TCR was recovered from a woman between 18 and 70 years old with a cervical HPV16 infection that either progressed to CIN3+ or cleared (not recorded which). This CDR3 is CASSQGEGRHEQYF. The CDR3 DNA, read in part, is TGCGCCAGCAGCCAAGGCGAAGGGCGCCACGAG.